Below are 20 T cell receptor beta chains sequenced from a single sample in a study of CD8+CD57+ T cells in acquired aplastic anemia (dated 2018 in TCRdb). Sequencer: Illumina HiSeq 2000. Profiling of TCR beta VDJ combinations and CDR3 sequences used genomic DNA as the template. TCRdb trimmed the raw reads at Q25, called clones with MiXCR and kept productive beta chains. A single entry per CDR3 protein holds the most common genes and DNA from its merged rows. The sample data list a few hundred thousand distinct CDR3 sequences, and around 60% of these were observed just once. The ten largest clones capture approximately 30% of the sample. Input material: sorted CD4+, CD8+, or CD8+CD57+ T cells (not recorded which) from PBMCs. The receptor source for this set is a human donor in good health.

The chain uses TRBV7-8 and TRBJ2-7; 14 bases map to TRBD2. Germline assignment: CDR1 SGHVS and CDR2 FQNEAQ. The ends lost 5 bases at V and 2 bases at J; junction bases unmatched: 8. The CDR3 is 17 residues long. CDR3 sequence: CASSKGLAGATTYEQYF. The CDR3 coding sequence is TGTGCCAGCAGCAAGGGACTAGCGGGAGCGACTACCTACGAGCAGTACTTC.

The V and J genes are TRBV14 and TRBJ2-6, with 9 bases fitting TRBD1. This CDR3 has 19 amino acids. V trimming: 1 base; J trimming: 2 bases; junction bases outside the gene matches: 9. Germline V lookup: CDR1 SGHDN, CDR2 FVKESK. The CDR3 loop is CASSQGYRGPLTGANVLTF. CDR3 DNA: TGTGCCAGCAGCCAAGGTTACAGGGGGCCGCTCACTGGGGCCAACGTCCTGACTTTC.

The J gene is TRBJ2-7, the V gene TRBV7-9, with 8 positions matching TRBD1. The ends lost 2 bases at V and 2 bases at J; junction bases unmatched: 8. Germline V CDR1 and CDR2: SEHNR, FQNEAQ (reference sequence). This CDR3 has 16 residues. The CDR3 nucleotides are TGTGCCAGCAGCTTACTGGACAGGGAGTTAACCTACGAGCAGTACTTC. As protein: CASSLLDRELTYEQYF.

As to this clonotype: At one boundary the junction diverges from the germline segment, which might be a read error. The chain has TRBV10-3 and TRBJ2-7; 13 positions match TRBD2. Germline assignment: CDR1 ENHRY and CDR2 SYGVKD. The CDR3 consists of 17 residues. The CDR3 loop reads CAISDTSGRASGYGQYF. In DNA, the CDR3 is TGTGCCATCAGTGATACTAGCGGGAGGGCCTCGGGATACGGGCAGTACTTC.

This clonotype was seen at least ten times. The V gene is TRBV6-5, the J gene TRBJ1-1; no clear D gene. Germline values: CDR1 MNHEY, CDR2 SVGAGI. The CDR3 covers 15 residues. The V gene lost 5 bases and the J gene lost 4 bases, with 17 bases spanning the gap. Here the CDR3 reads CASSLTTESRTEAFF. The CDR3 DNA reads as TGTGCCAGCAGTCTTACGACGGAAAGCCGCACTGAAGCTTTCTTT.

This clonotype showed up many times. V usage is TRBV7-9 and J usage is TRBJ1-1; D is undetermined. Deletions cut 5 bases from V and 3 bases from J, with 10 bases between. The CDR3 extends over 13 amino acids. Germline CDR1 SEHNR, CDR2 FQNEAQ (reference sequence). In DNA, the CDR3 is TGTGCCAGCAGCCTCGTTACCTACACTGAAGCTTTCTTT. It codes for CASSLVTYTEAFF. Full variable domain (remainder filled in from reference TRBV7-9 and TRBJ1-1): DTGVSQNPRHKITKRGQNVTFRCDPISEHNRLYWYRQTLGQGPEFLTYFQNEAQLEKSRLLSDRFSAERPKGSFSTLEIQRTEQGDSAMYLCASSLVTYTEAFFGQGTRLTVV.

This sequence joins TRBV9 and TRBJ2-2; possible D gene TRBD1, 7 bases. V lost 1 base and J 4 bases, leaving 11 bases between the germline ends. The CDR3 length is 15 residues. In germline, CDR1 is SGDLS, CDR2 YYNGEE. The CDR3 region is CASSVSQGGTGELFF. The DNA of the CDR3 is TGTGCCAGCAGCGTAAGCCAGGGGGGCACCGGGGAGCTGTTTTTT.

This clonotype was recorded many times. CDR3 nucleotides: TGTGCCAGCAGCACCATAGCGGGAGACCCCTACGAGCAGTACTTC. Protein: CASSTIAGDPYEQYF. This chain connects TRBV7-9 to TRBJ2-7; 9 nucleotides line up with TRBD2. Germline V gene lookup returns CDR1 SEHNR and CDR2 FQNEAQ (reference sequence). The CDR3 has 15 residues. The V gene end was trimmed by 5 bases and the J gene end by 2 bases; junction bases not matched to a gene: 7. Combining the CDR3 with reference TRBV7-9 and TRBJ2-7 gives the whole variable domain DTGVSQNPRHKITKRGQNVTFRCDPISEHNRLYWYRQTLGQGPEFLTYFQNEAQLEKSRLLSDRFSAERPKGSFSTLEIQRTEQGDSAMYLCASSTIAGDPYEQYFGPGTRLTVT.

A note on this clonotype: The CDR3 carries no conserved terminal phenylalanine or tryptophan, so it likely arises from a read error. The chain links TRBV24-1 to TRBJ2-5, with 8 bases fitting TRBD1. CDR1 KGHDR and CDR2 SFDVKD come from the germline V gene. The CDR3 extends over 11 amino acids. The CDR3 sequence: CATGVQETQYL. The CDR3 DNA follows: TGTGCGACAGGGGTCCAAGAGACCCAGTACCTC.

Ten or more counts support this clonotype. The CDR3 DNA sequence: TGTGCCAGCAGCGGAGACACAAATCAGCCCCAGCATTTT. Translation: CASSGDTNQPQHF. This chain links TRBV9 with TRBJ1-5; no clear D gene. Germline V lookup: CDR1 SGDLS, CDR2 YYNGEE. V lost 3 bases and J 4 bases, leaving 8 bases between the germline ends. The CDR3 spans 13 residues.

The V and J genes are TRBV6-5 and TRBJ2-3; TRBD2 agrees at 9 bases. The CDR3 runs 16 residues. J lost 4 bases, V lost 6 bases, and 11 bases had no gene match. Germline assignment: CDR1 MNHEY and CDR2 SVGAGI. DNA of the CDR3: TGTGCCAGCAGCTTGGGAAGCGGGGGGACATCAGATACGCAGTATTTT. Amino acid sequence: CASSLGSGGTSDTQYF.

V usage is TRBV9 and J usage is TRBJ1-1, with D possibly matching TRBD1 (6 bases). In germline, CDR1 is SGDLS, CDR2 YYNGEE. The CDR3 length is 14 residues. Trimming cost V 7 bases and J 0 bases, with 13 bases left between them. The CDR3 DNA follows: TGTGCCAGCGGGTGGGGGCTTATGAACACTGAAGCTTTCTTT. Translating it yields CASGWGLMNTEAFF.

At least ten counts were recorded for this clonotype. The rearrangement uses TRBV12-3 or TRBV12-4 and TRBJ2-2, with 7 bases aligning to TRBD1. Unmatched junction bases numbered 9, after V lost 7 bases and J lost 4 bases. This CDR3 comprises 15 residues. CDR3 DNA: TGTGCCAGCATTTCTTACAGGGGAAGCACCGGGGAGCTGTTTTTT. Its protein is CASISYRGSTGELFF.

The chain is built from TRBV10-1 and TRBJ2-3; TRBD2 aligns across 12 bases. The trim removed 3 bases at V and 7 bases at J, leaving 2 bases unmatched. Germline values: CDR1 WNHNN, CDR2 SYGVQD (reference sequence). CDR3 length: 14 amino acids. Written as DNA, the CDR3 is TGCGCCAGCAGTGAAGGACTAGCGGGATATACGCAGTATTTT. Residues: CASSEGLAGYTQYF.

The chain combines TRBV4-3 with TRBJ1-1; D might be TRBD1 (5 bases). Between the trimmed V and J ends, which lost 0 bases and 9 bases, there was a span of 14 bases. Germline CDR1 and CDR2: LGHNA and YSLEER. The CDR3 loop spans 14 amino acids. The CDR3 coding sequence is TGCGCCAGCAGCCAAGATTTGAGGGGTGTAAAAGCTTTCTTT. This gives the protein CASSQDLRGVKAFF.

This chain joins TRBV7-8 and TRBJ2-7; a possible D gene is TRBD1 (6 bases). The germline CDR1 and CDR2 sequences are SGHVS and FQNEAQ. The CDR3 consists of 15 residues. The V end lost 6 bases, the J end lost 1 base, and 16 bases lay between the germline ends. In nucleotides, the CDR3 is TGTGCCAGCAGTTATGGACAGTCACCTTCCTACGAGCAGTACTTC. It translates to CASSYGQSPSYEQYF.

As concerns this clonotype: Since a much larger clone is just one base distant, this may be a read error. The final CDR3 position lacks the conserved phenylalanine or tryptophan, pointing to a likely read error. V usage is TRBV3-1 and J usage is TRBJ2-5, with 7 bases fitting TRBD1. The V and J ends lost 6 bases and 1 base, in that order; junction bases with no gene match: 8. Germline-derived CDR1 and CDR2 are LGHDT and YNNKEL (reference sequence). This CDR3 is built from 15 residues. The CDR3 DNA follows: TGTGCCAGCAGACCCGACAGGGCCATCCAAGAGACCCAGTACCTC. This codes for CASRPDRAIQETQYL.

The chain links TRBV7-6 to TRBJ2-5; tentatively, D is TRBD2 (5 bases). Germline-derived CDR1 and CDR2 are SGHVS and FNYEAQ. This CDR3 region has 15 residues. Trimming pared 1 base from V and 5 bases from J, leaving 14 bases between. The CDR3 reads CASSLEHGNGETQYF. DNA of the CDR3: TGTGCCAGCAGCTTAGAGCACGGGAACGGGGAGACCCAGTACTTC.

The chain has TRBV29-1 and TRBJ2-7, with 8 nucleotides matching TRBD2. This CDR3 has 14 amino acids. Germline V gene data show CDR1 as SQVTM and CDR2 as ANQGSEA. V lost 6 bases to trimming and J lost 6 bases; unmatched junction nucleotides: 13. CDR3 residues: CSVVEAGVLLEQYF. For the CDR3, the DNA is TGCAGCGTGGTCGAAGCGGGAGTGCTCCTCGAGCAGTACTTC.

The chain combines TRBV29-1 with TRBJ1-3; D might be TRBD1 (6 bases). V shed 6 bases and J shed 4 bases, with 22 bases lying between them. Germline CDR1 SQVTM, CDR2 ANQGSEA. The CDR3 length is 16 residues. CDR3 residues: CSVKPARGGAGNTIYF. The CDR3, as DNA: TGCAGCGTCAAACCCGCCAGGGGAGGGGCGGGAAACACCATATATTTT.